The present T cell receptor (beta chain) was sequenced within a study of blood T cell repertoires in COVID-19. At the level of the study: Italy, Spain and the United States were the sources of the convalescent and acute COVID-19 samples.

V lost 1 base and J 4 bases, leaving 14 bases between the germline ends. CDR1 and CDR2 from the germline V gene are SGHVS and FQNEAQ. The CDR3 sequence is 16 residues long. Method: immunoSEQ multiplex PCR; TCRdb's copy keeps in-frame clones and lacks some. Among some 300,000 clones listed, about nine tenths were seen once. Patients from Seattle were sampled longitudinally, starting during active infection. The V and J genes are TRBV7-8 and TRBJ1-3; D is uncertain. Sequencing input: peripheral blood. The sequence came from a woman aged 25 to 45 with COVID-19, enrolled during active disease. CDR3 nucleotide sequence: TGTGCCAGCAGCTTAGGGGTGCAACCCGGGGGAAACACCATATATTTT. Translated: CASSLGVQPGGNTIYF.